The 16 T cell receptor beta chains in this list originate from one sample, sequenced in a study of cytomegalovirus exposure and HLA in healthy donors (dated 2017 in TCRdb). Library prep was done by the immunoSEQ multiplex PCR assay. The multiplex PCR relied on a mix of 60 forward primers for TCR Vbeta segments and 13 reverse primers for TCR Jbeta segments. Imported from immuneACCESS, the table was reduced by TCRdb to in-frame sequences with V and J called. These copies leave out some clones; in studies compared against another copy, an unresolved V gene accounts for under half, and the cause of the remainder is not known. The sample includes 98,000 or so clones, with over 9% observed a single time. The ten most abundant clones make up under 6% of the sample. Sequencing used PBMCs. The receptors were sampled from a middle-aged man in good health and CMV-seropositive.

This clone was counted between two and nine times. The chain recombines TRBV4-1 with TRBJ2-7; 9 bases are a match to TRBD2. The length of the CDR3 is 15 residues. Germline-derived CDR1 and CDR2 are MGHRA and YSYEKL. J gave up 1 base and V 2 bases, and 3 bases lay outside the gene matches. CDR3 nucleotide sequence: TGCGCCAGCAGCCAACCGACTAGCGGATCCTACGAGCAGTACTTC. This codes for CASSQPTSGSYEQYF.

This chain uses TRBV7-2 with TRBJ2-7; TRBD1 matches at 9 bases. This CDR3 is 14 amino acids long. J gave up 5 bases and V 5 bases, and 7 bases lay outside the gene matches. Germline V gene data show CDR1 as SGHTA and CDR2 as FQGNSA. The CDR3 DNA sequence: TGTGCCAGCAGCCGAGGGGACAGGGTAAACGAGCAGTACTTC. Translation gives CASSRGDRVNEQYF.

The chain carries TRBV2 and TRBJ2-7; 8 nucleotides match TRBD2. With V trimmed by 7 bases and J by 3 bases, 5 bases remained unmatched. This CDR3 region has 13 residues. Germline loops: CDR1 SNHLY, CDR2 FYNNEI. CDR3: CASTLAGFYEQYF. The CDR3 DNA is TGTGCCAGCACTCTAGCGGGCTTCTACGAGCAGTACTTC.

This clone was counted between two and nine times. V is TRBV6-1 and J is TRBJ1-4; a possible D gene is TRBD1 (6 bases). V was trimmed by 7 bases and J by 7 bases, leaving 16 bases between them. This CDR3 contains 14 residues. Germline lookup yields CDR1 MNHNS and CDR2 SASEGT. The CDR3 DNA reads TGTGCCAGCAAAGGGACAAAGGCAGGTGAAAAACTGTTTTTT. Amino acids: CASKGTKAGEKLFF.

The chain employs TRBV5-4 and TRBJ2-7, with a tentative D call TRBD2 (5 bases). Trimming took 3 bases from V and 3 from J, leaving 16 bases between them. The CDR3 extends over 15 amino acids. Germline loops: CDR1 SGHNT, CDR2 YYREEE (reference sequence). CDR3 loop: CASSSPYGGLYEQYF. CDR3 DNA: TGTGCCAGCAGCTCCCCCTACGGAGGACTCTACGAGCAGTACTTC. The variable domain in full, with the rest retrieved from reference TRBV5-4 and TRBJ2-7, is ETGVTQSPTHLIKTRGQQVTLRCSSQSGHNTVSWYQQALGQGPQFIFQYYREEENGRGNFPPRFSGLQFPNYSSELNVNALELDDSALYLCASSSPYGGLYEQYFGPGTRLTVT.

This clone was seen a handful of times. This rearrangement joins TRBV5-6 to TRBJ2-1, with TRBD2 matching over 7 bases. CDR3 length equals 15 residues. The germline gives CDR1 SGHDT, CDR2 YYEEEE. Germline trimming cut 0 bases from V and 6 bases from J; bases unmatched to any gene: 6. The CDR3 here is CASSLVTAGANEQFF. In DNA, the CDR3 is TGTGCCAGCAGCTTGGTTACGGCGGGAGCCAATGAGCAGTTCTTC.

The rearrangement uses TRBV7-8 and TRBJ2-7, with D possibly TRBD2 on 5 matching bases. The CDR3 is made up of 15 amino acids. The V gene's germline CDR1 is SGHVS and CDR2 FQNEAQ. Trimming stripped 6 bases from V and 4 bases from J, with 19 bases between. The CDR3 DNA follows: TGTGCCAGCAGTCCTACGCGCGGACTGGCATACGAGCAGTACTTC. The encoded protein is CASSPTRGLAYEQYF.

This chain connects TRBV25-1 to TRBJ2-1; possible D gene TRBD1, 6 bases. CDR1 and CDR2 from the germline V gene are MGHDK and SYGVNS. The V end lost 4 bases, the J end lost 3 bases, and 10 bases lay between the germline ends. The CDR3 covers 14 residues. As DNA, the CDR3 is TGTGCCAGCAGTGGGCAGGGGATCTACAATGAGCAGTTCTTC. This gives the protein CASSGQGIYNEQFF.

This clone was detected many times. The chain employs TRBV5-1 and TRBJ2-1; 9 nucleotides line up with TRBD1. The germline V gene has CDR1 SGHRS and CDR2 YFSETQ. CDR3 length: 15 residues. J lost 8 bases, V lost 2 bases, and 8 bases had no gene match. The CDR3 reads CASSFRDREGDEQFF. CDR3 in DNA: TGCGCCAGCAGCTTCCGGGACAGGGAGGGCGATGAGCAGTTCTTC.

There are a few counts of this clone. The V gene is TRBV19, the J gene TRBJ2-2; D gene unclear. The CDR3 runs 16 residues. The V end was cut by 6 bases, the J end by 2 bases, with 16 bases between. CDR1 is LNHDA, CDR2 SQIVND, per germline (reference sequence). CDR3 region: CASSITLIVNTGELFF. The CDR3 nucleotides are TGTGCCAGTAGCATTACTTTGATCGTTAACACCGGGGAGCTGTTTTTT.

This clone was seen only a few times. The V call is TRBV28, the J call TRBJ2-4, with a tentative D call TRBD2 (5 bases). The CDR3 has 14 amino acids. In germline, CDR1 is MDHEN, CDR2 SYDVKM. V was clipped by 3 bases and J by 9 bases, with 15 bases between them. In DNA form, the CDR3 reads TGTGCCAGCAGTTTTAACGAGGGTGCAATCATTCAGTACTTC. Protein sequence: CASSFNEGAIIQYF. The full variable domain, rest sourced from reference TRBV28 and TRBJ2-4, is DVKVTQSSRYLVKRTGEKVFLECVQDMDHENMFWYRQDPGLGLRLIYFSYDVKMKEKGDIPEGYSVSREKKERFSLILESASTNQTSMYLCASSFNEGAIIQYFGAGTRLSVL.

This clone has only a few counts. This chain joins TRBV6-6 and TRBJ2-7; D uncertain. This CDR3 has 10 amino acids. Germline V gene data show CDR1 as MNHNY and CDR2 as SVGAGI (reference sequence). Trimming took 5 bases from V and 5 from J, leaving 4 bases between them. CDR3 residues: CASSQDEQYF. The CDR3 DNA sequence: TGTGCCAGCAGTCAGGACGAGCAGTACTTC.

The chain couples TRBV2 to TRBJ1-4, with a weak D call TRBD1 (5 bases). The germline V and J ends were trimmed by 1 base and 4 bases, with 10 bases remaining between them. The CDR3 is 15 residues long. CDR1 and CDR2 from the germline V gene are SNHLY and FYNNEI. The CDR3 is CASSEVTAYNEKLFF. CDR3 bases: TGTGCCAGCAGTGAAGTGACAGCTTATAATGAAAAACTGTTTTTT.

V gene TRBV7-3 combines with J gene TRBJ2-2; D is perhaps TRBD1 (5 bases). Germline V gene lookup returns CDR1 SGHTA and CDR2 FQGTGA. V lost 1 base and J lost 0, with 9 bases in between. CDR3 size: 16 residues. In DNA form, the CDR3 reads TGTGCCAGCAGCTTAAGTCCAGGGTCGAACACCGGGGAGCTGTTTTTT. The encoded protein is CASSLSPGSNTGELFF.

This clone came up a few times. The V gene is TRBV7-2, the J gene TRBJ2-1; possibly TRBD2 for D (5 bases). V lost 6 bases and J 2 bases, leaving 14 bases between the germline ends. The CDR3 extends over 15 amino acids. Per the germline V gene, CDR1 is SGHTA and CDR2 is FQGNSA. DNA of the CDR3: TGTGCCAGCAGGCCCTCGGGCGGGCCCTACAATGAGCAGTTCTTC. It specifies CASRPSGGPYNEQFF.

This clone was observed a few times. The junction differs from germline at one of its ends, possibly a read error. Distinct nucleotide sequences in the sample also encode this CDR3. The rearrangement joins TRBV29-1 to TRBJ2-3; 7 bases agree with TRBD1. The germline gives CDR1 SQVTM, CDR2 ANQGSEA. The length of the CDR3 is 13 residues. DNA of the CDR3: TGCAGCGTGAACAGGGGTGCGACAGATACGCAGTACTTT. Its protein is CSVNRGATDTQYF.